A selection of T cell receptor beta chains follows, all from one sample in a study of T cell repertoires in cytomegalovirus infection. TCRdb ran MiXCR on the reads and lists one entry per CDR3 protein. Found here are roughly 500,000 distinct CDR3 sequences, about 10% of them singletons; the top ten hold more than 8.5%. The sequenced material came from PBMCs. The receptors stem from a human donor in good health (CMV status not recorded). Some clones in this sample may be carry-over from other donors' samples. Both conserved end residues are part of each CDR3. Each record gives: D gene, clone size, V gene, J gene, CDR3 protein, CDR3 DNA. The D gene is left open where the match is weak. Clone sizes are given selectively: once, few, many, or a class where the clone is expanded.

NA,many,TRBV28,TRBJ1-5,CASSLRGSNQPQHF,TGTGCCAGCAGCTTAAGAGGGAGTAATCAGCCCCAGCATTTT
NA,many,TRBV7-2,TRBJ1-1,CASSLGFGKNTEAFF,TGTGCCAGCAGCTTGGGTTTTGGAAAGAACACTGAAGCTTTCTTT
NA,many,TRBV5-1,TRBJ2-5,CASSSFWGGHLQETQYF,TGCGCCAGCAGCTCCTTCTGGGGAGGCCACCTCCAAGAGACCCAGTACTTC
NA,many,TRBV29-1,TRBJ1-2,CSVSTGYYGYTF,TGCAGCGTTTCTACAGGGTACTATGGCTACACCTTC
NA,NA,TRBV11-2,TRBJ2-5,CASSFGTAQETRYF,TGTGCCAGCAGCTTCGGGACGGCTCAAGAGACCCGGTACTTC
NA,few,TRBV5-5,TRBJ2-7,CASSLGSGGPYEQYF,TGTGCCAGCAGCTTGGGCTCAGGGGGGCCCTACGAGCAGTACTTC
NA,many,TRBV2,TRBJ1-4,CASSDQGKANEKLFF,TGTGCCAGCAGTGACCAGGGGAAAGCTAATGAAAAACTGTTTTTT
NA,many,TRBV7-2,TRBJ2-5,CASTLMGSQETQYF,TGTGCCAGCACCCTTATGGGGTCCCAAGAGACCCAGTACTTC
NA,many,TRBV7-6,TRBJ2-1,CASSLAGGSEQFF,TGTGCCAGCAGCTTAGCAGGGGGAAGCGAGCAGTTCTTC
TRBD2,many,TRBV15,TRBJ2-7,CATSPGRGTSLYEQYF,TGTGCCACCAGCCCCGGGCGTGGGACTAGCCTTTACGAGCAGTACTTC
NA,few,TRBV20-1,TRBJ1-1,CSARDPKVDTEAFF,TGCAGTGCTAGAGATCCGAAGGTGGACACTGAAGCTTTCTTT
NA,many,TRBV27,TRBJ2-2,CASSPMQGNTGELFF,TGTGCCAGCAGCCCCATGCAGGGGAACACCGGGGAGCTGTTTTTT
NA,many,TRBV7-8,TRBJ1-2,CASSLAPTPNYGYTF,TGTGCCAGCAGCCTCGCCCCCACACCAAACTATGGCTACACCTTC
NA,NA,TRBV4-1,TRBJ2-3,CASSQALDRSTDTQYF,TGCGCCAGCAGCCAAGCCCTGGACAGAAGCACAGATACGCAGTATTTT